What follows is one T cell receptor beta chain and its context. Its antigen is not known. CDR1 is SSHAT and CDR2 is FNYEAQ in the germline V gene (reference sequence). CDR3 length equals 14 residues. V lost 3 bases and J 11 bases, leaving 17 bases between the germline ends. Beta-chain TCR CDR3 regions were amplified from RNA transcripts. Following a first-round RT-PCR that used HTBI primers, a second-round multiplex PCR was carried out. One entry per CDR3 protein, called by TCRdb with MiXCR from the multiplex PCR reads. The sample lists 450,000 to 600,000 distinct CDR3 sequences; under 45% were seen once. The data derive from a study of Graves' ophthalmopathy and Graves' hyperthyroidism. Study-wide results and limits: Most expanded clonotypes in thyroid above 0.001 frequency also showed up in blood.

The sample comprised peripheral blood or thyroid tissue (not recorded which). V and J are TRBV7-7 and TRBJ1-5; D unclear. The source of this sequence is an adult man with Graves' hyperthyroidism. The CDR3 here is CASSLGPGSETQHF. The CDR3 region has the DNA TGTGCCAGCAGCTTGGGTCCAGGTTCGGAGACCCAGCATTTT.